The subject of this entry is one TCR beta chain. The data were obtained in a study of T cell changes during pregnancy in multiple sclerosis. V lost 2 bases, J lost 6 bases, and 4 bases stayed unmatched. Germline V gene lookup returns CDR1 SGDLS and CDR2 YYNGEE. This CDR3 has 13 residues. This table comes from immunoSEQ multiplex PCR, and its TCRdb copy is limited to in-frame clones, with some not included. The sample includes about 40,000 clones, 88% of them seen just once. The J gene is TRBJ1-2, the V gene TRBV9; TRBD1 matches 7 bases. The origin of this receptor is a female donor with multiple sclerosis, enrolled in a pregnancy study. The source was CD8+ T cells from peripheral blood mononuclear cells, collected in the first trimester of pregnancy. The CDR3 region has the DNA TGTGCCAGCAGCGTTTTAACAGGGGATGGCTACACCTTC. Translating it yields CASSVLTGDGYTF.